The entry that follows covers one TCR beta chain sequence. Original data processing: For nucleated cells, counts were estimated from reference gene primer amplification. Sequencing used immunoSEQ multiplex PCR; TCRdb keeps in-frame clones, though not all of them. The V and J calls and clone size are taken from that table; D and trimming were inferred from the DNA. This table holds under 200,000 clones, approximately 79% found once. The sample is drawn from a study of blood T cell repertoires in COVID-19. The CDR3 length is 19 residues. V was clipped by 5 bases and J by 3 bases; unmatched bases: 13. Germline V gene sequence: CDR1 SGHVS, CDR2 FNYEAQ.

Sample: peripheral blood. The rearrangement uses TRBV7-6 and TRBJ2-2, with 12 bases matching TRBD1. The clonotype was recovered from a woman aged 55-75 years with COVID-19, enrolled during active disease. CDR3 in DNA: TGTGCCAGCAGCAAACTTACCGGGACAGGGGGCCGGGACACCGGGGAGCTGTTTTTT. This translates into CASSKLTGTGGRDTGELFF.